The rows below give T cell receptor beta chains drawn from one sample of a study of blood T cells in healthy people across ages. TCRdb re-called the 5' RACE reads with MiXCR, one entry per CDR3 protein. Of about 650,000 distinct CDR3 sequences in the sample, approximately 30% were seen once. The material sequenced was blood. Receptors were obtained from a woman aged 80 or over in good health. Both conserved end residues are part of each CDR3. Each record gives: clone size, J gene, V gene, D gene, CDR3 DNA, CDR3 protein. A D gene is named only where the DNA matches it firmly. Only part of the rows carry a size: once, few, many, or a class if the clone is expanded.

clone_size: many; j_call: TRBJ1-5; v_call: TRBV20-1; d_call: .; cdr3_nt: TGCAGTGCTTACGCCGGGCCCATGGGCAATCAGCCCCAGCATTTT; cdr3_aa: CSAYAGPMGNQPQHF
clone_size: many; j_call: TRBJ2-3; v_call: TRBV20-1; d_call: .; cdr3_nt: TGCAGTGCTAGGGATCAAGGAAGCCTCACAGATACGCAGTATTTT; cdr3_aa: CSARDQGSLTDTQYF
clone_size: many; j_call: TRBJ2-1; v_call: TRBV24-1; d_call: TRBD2; cdr3_nt: TGTGCCACCAGTGATTTGCTATCGACTAGCGGGGGGCCGAATGAGCAGTTCTTC; cdr3_aa: CATSDLLSTSGGPNEQFF
clone_size: many; j_call: TRBJ2-5; v_call: TRBV14; d_call: .; cdr3_nt: TGTGCCAGCAGCCTCTCCTGGGCCAGCGGGGAGACCCAGTACTTC; cdr3_aa: CASSLSWASGETQYF
clone_size: many; j_call: TRBJ1-2; v_call: TRBV4-3; d_call: .; cdr3_nt: TGCGCCAGCAGCCAAGGGACAGCCACCTATGGCTACACCTTC; cdr3_aa: CASSQGTATYGYTF
clone_size: many; j_call: TRBJ1-5; v_call: TRBV5-5; d_call: .; cdr3_nt: TGTGCCAGCAGCCTTACCGTGGGTAACAATCAGCCCCAGCATTTT; cdr3_aa: CASSLTVGNNQPQHF
clone_size: many; j_call: TRBJ2-7; v_call: TRBV7-8; d_call: .; cdr3_nt: TGTGCCAGCACCCCCCGACCCTACGAGCAGTACTTC; cdr3_aa: CASTPRPYEQYF
clone_size: .; j_call: TRBJ2-6; v_call: TRBV6-2/TRBV6-3; d_call: TRBD1; cdr3_nt: TGTGCCAGCAGCCGATTTACCGGGACAGGGCGCTCTGGGGCCAACGTCCTGACTTTC; cdr3_aa: CASSRFTGTGRSGANVLTF
clone_size: .; j_call: TRBJ2-1; v_call: TRBV7-3; d_call: TRBD2; cdr3_nt: TGTGCCAGCAGCTCACAAAATAGCGGGGGGGCCCGGGAGCAGGTCTTC; cdr3_aa: CASSSQNSGGAREQVF
clone_size: few; j_call: TRBJ1-1; v_call: TRBV12-3/TRBV12-4; d_call: .; cdr3_nt: TGTGCCAGCAGTATCACAGGGAGGGGGGCTGAAGCTTTCTTT; cdr3_aa: CASSITGRGAEAFF
clone_size: .; j_call: TRBJ2-3; v_call: TRBV5-4; d_call: TRBD1; cdr3_nt: TGTGCCAGCAGCTTGGGTTTGGTGTCAGGGGGATCAGATACGCAGTATTTT; cdr3_aa: CASSLGLVSGGSDTQYF
clone_size: few; j_call: TRBJ1-2; v_call: TRBV6-2/TRBV6-3; d_call: TRBD1; cdr3_nt: TGTGCCAGCAAACAACCGGGACAGGGGAGTCATGGCTACACCTTC; cdr3_aa: CASKQPGQGSHGYTF
clone_size: few; j_call: TRBJ1-2; v_call: TRBV30; d_call: .; cdr3_nt: TGTGCCTGGAGTCCTAACAGGGAGAACTATGGCTACACCTTC; cdr3_aa: CAWSPNRENYGYTF
clone_size: .; j_call: TRBJ2-2; v_call: TRBV4-3; d_call: .; cdr3_nt: TGCGCCAGCAGCCTGAGCATCACCGGGGAGCTGTTTTTT; cdr3_aa: CASSLSITGELFF
clone_size: many; j_call: TRBJ2-5; v_call: TRBV3-1; d_call: TRBD1; cdr3_nt: TGTGCCAGCAGCCTATACAGGGGAAGTGGCCAAGAGACCCAGTACTTC; cdr3_aa: CASSLYRGSGQETQYF
clone_size: .; j_call: TRBJ1-6; v_call: TRBV7-8; d_call: TRBD1; cdr3_nt: TGTGCCAGCAGCTTAGCGACAGGGGAAGGAAATTCACCCCTCCACTTT; cdr3_aa: CASSLATGEGNSPLHF
clone_size: .; j_call: TRBJ2-1; v_call: TRBV12-3/TRBV12-4; d_call: .; cdr3_nt: TGTGCCAGCATATTAGCCCTCAGCGCGGGTGAACAGTTCTTC; cdr3_aa: CASILALSAGEQFF
clone_size: many; j_call: TRBJ1-1; v_call: TRBV28; d_call: .; cdr3_nt: TGTGCCAGCAGTTTTGCAGGGAGAAGGACTGAAGCTTTCTTT; cdr3_aa: CASSFAGRRTEAFF
clone_size: many; j_call: TRBJ2-5; v_call: TRBV18; d_call: TRBD2; cdr3_nt: TGTGCCAGCTCACCACCGGGGTTCACTAGCGGGGCCTCCCAGTACTTC; cdr3_aa: CASSPPGFTSGASQYF
clone_size: .; j_call: TRBJ2-2; v_call: TRBV20-1; d_call: TRBD1; cdr3_nt: TGCAGTGCTAGGATAGGGGGCAGGACCGGGGAGCTGTTTTTT; cdr3_aa: CSARIGGRTGELFF
clone_size: .; j_call: TRBJ2-1; v_call: TRBV5-6; d_call: .; cdr3_nt: TGTGCCAGCAGCCCAATTGCCGGTGGGACCTACAATGAGCAGTTCTTC; cdr3_aa: CASSPIAGGTYNEQFF
clone_size: many; j_call: TRBJ2-1; v_call: TRBV20-1; d_call: .; cdr3_nt: TGCAGTGCTAGGGGGGAGCAAAGGACCAATGAGCAGTTCTTC; cdr3_aa: CSARGEQRTNEQFF
clone_size: many; j_call: TRBJ2-7; v_call: TRBV19; d_call: .; cdr3_nt: TGTGCCAGTAGTATGACTGGGGCACCTGACTACGAGCAGTACTTC; cdr3_aa: CASSMTGAPDYEQYF
clone_size: .; j_call: TRBJ2-2; v_call: TRBV7-8; d_call: TRBD2; cdr3_nt: TGTGCCAGCAGCTTAGTACTAGCGGGGGCTAACACCGGGGAGCTGTTTTTT; cdr3_aa: CASSLVLAGANTGELFF
clone_size: few; j_call: TRBJ2-7; v_call: TRBV5-1; d_call: TRBD1; cdr3_nt: TGCGCCAGCAGCCCCTGGGACAGGTCCGCTCCGGATCCCTACGAGCAGTACTTC; cdr3_aa: CASSPWDRSAPDPYEQYF
clone_size: .; j_call: TRBJ2-5; v_call: TRBV5-1; d_call: .; cdr3_nt: TGCGCCAGCAGCTTGGTTGCGGCTAGCCAAGAGACCCAGTACTTC; cdr3_aa: CASSLVAASQETQYF
clone_size: few; j_call: TRBJ1-1; v_call: TRBV20-1; d_call: .; cdr3_nt: TGCAGTGCTCCCAAAGAATGGGGCGGCACTGAAGCTTTCTTT; cdr3_aa: CSAPKEWGGTEAFF
clone_size: many; j_call: TRBJ2-7; v_call: TRBV4-3; d_call: TRBD1; cdr3_nt: TGCGCCAGCAGCCAACAGACAGGGGGCTACGAGCAGTACTTC; cdr3_aa: CASSQQTGGYEQYF
clone_size: .; j_call: TRBJ1-1; v_call: TRBV12-3/TRBV12-4; d_call: TRBD1; cdr3_nt: TGTGCCAGCAGCCTACAGGGGTTCACTGAAGCTTCCTTT; cdr3_aa: CASSLQGFTEASF
clone_size: many; j_call: TRBJ2-2; v_call: TRBV20-1; d_call: TRBD1; cdr3_nt: TGCAGTGCTAGAGACCAGACAGGGGTTACCGGGGAGCTGTTTTTT; cdr3_aa: CSARDQTGVTGELFF
clone_size: few; j_call: TRBJ2-5; v_call: TRBV7-2; d_call: .; cdr3_nt: TGTGCCGGCAGCTCCCGGGGACCAGCGGAAGAGACCCAGTACTTC; cdr3_aa: CAGSSRGPAEETQYF
clone_size: many; j_call: TRBJ2-7; v_call: TRBV6-5; d_call: .; cdr3_nt: TGTGCCAGCAGTTACTCGGGCGGCAGTGGATCCTACGAGCAGTACTTC; cdr3_aa: CASSYSGGSGSYEQYF
clone_size: few; j_call: TRBJ1-2; v_call: TRBV3-1; d_call: .; cdr3_nt: TGTGCCAGCAGCCATCCGACAGCCGGCTACACCTTC; cdr3_aa: CASSHPTAGYTF
clone_size: many; j_call: TRBJ1-4; v_call: TRBV10-3; d_call: .; cdr3_nt: TGTGCCATCAGGGGACATTTTGGAGAAAAACTGTTTTTT; cdr3_aa: CAIRGHFGEKLFF
clone_size: many; j_call: TRBJ2-5; v_call: TRBV5-1; d_call: .; cdr3_nt: TGCGCCAGCAGCCAAGTCTTGGGGGGTCGGGAGACCCAGTACTTC; cdr3_aa: CASSQVLGGRETQYF
clone_size: many; j_call: TRBJ2-1; v_call: TRBV7-6; d_call: TRBD2; cdr3_nt: TGTGCCAGCAGCTTAGTTCGGCTAGCGGGGGGCAACTACAATGAGCAGTTCTTC; cdr3_aa: CASSLVRLAGGNYNEQFF
clone_size: .; j_call: TRBJ2-1; v_call: TRBV29-1; d_call: .; cdr3_nt: TGCAGCGTGGGGACAACTGGTACCTACAATGAGCAGTTCTTC; cdr3_aa: CSVGTTGTYNEQFF
clone_size: many; j_call: TRBJ2-2; v_call: TRBV7-3; d_call: TRBD2; cdr3_nt: TGTGCCAGCAGCTTATCCGCGGGGGGATTATCCGGGGAGCTGTTTTTT; cdr3_aa: CASSLSAGGLSGELFF